The next 22 T cell receptor beta chains were all read from a single sample in a study of blood T cell repertoires in COVID-19. TCRdb's copy holds only in-frame clones and misses some; the assay was immunoSEQ multiplex PCR. This repertoire shows more than 65,000 clones, around nine tenths found once; its top ten account for approximately 8%. The material sequenced was peripheral blood. The receptors were sampled from a human donor in a cohort sampled during active COVID-19.

The rearrangement joins TRBV11-2 to TRBJ2-7; D is possibly TRBD1 (5 bases). Germline values: CDR1 SGHAT, CDR2 FQNNGV. With 5 bases removed from V and 3 bases from J, the gap between germline ends came to 14 bases. The CDR3 contains 14 residues. The CDR3 sequence is CASSPGAQDYEQYF. The CDR3 DNA sequence: TGTGCCAGCAGCCCTGGCGCACAGGACTACGAGCAGTACTTC.

The J gene is TRBJ1-6, the V gene TRBV2; D ambiguous. There are 12 residues in the CDR3. Germline assignment: CDR1 SNHLY and CDR2 FYNNEI. Trimming removed 10 bases from V and 7 bases from J, with 11 bases in between. CDR3 amino acids: CATSPSNSPLHF. Here the CDR3 DNA reads TGTGCCACCTCCCCTTCCAATTCACCCCTCCACTTT.

This chain joins TRBV11-2 and TRBJ2-7, with 8 bases lining up with TRBD1. V shed 6 bases and J 0 bases; nucleotides not matched to a gene: 10. The CDR3 covers 16 residues. Germline CDR1 reads SGHAT; CDR2 reads FQNNGV. This chain's CDR3 is CASRFPGGSSSYEQYF. In nucleotides, the CDR3 is TGTGCCAGCAGATTCCCAGGGGGCTCTAGCTCCTACGAGCAGTACTTC.

V gene TRBV20-1 combines with J gene TRBJ2-5, with 12 bases identical to TRBD2. The CDR3 loop spans 15 amino acids. The ends lost 3 bases at V and 4 bases at J; junction bases unmatched: 6. Germline CDR1 is DFQATT and CDR2 is SNEGSKA (reference sequence). This chain's CDR3 is CSASPSGGAGETQYF. CDR3 nucleotide sequence: TGCAGTGCTAGTCCTAGCGGGGGGGCGGGAGAGACCCAGTACTTC.

The J gene is TRBJ1-2, the V gene TRBV4-3; D is ambiguous. V lost 0 bases, J lost 0 bases, and 8 bases lay in between. The length of the CDR3 is 15 residues. Germline V gene sequence: CDR1 LGHNA, CDR2 YSLEER. The CDR3 DNA reads as TGCGCCAGCAGCCAAGAGAGGGCAGCTAACTATGGCTACACCTTC. It translates to CASSQERAANYGYTF.

The V and J genes are TRBV27 and TRBJ2-7; the match to TRBD2 covers 13 bases. Trimming at V came to 7 bases and at J to 1 base, leaving 13 bases not matched to a gene. Germline CDR1 MNHEY, CDR2 SMNVEV (reference sequence). This CDR3 has 18 amino acids. In DNA form, the CDR3 reads TGTGCCAGCACCTCCCGACTAGCGGGGGGCTTTAAATCCTACGAGCAGTACTTC. It is translated as CASTSRLAGGFKSYEQYF.

Here the CDR3 DNA reads TGCGCCAGCAGCCCAAGGGGTGAAGAGAATTCACCCCTCCACTTT. Encoded protein: CASSPRGEENSPLHF. The chain has TRBV4-1 and TRBJ1-6; weak D call: TRBD1 (5 bases). From germline, CDR1 is MGHRA and CDR2 YSYEKL. CDR3 length equals 15 residues. Trimming removed 4 bases at V and 7 bases at J, with 14 bases between.

The V gene is TRBV9, the J gene TRBJ2-1; 9 bases line up with TRBD2. V was pared by 0 bases and J by 6 bases, with 4 bases of the junction left unmatched. This CDR3 comprises 15 residues. Germline V gives CDR1 SGDLS, CDR2 YYNGEE. CDR3 sequence reads: CASSVGGGVTNEQFF. The CDR3 nucleotides are TGTGCCAGCAGCGTAGGCGGGGGGGTTACCAATGAGCAGTTCTTC.

The rearrangement links TRBV15 to TRBJ1-4, with unresolved D. Germline V CDR1 and CDR2: LNHNV, YYDKDF (reference sequence). The CDR3 has 15 residues. Deletions cut 4 bases from V and 0 bases from J, with 9 bases between. Here the CDR3 DNA reads TGTGCCACCAGCAAGTTGGCTGCAACTAATGAAAAACTGTTTTTT. Translating gives CATSKLAATNEKLFF.

The CDR3 sequence: CASSLVRGPAAEQYF. The CDR3 DNA is TGTGCCAGCAGCTTAGTGCGGGGCCCGGCGGCCGAGCAGTACTTC. The chain has TRBV11-2 and TRBJ2-7; D might be TRBD2 (6 bases). Germline V gene lookup returns CDR1 SGHAT and CDR2 FQNNGV. This CDR3 has 15 residues. V lost 1 base and J lost 6, with 16 bases in between. The whole variable domain, filled in from reference TRBV11-2 and TRBJ2-7, reads EAGVAQSPRYKIIEKRQSVAFWCNPISGHATLYWYQQILGQGPKLLIQFQNNGVVDDSQLPKDRFSAERLKGVDSTLKIQPAKLEDSAVYLCASSLVRGPAAEQYFGPGTRLTVT.

The chain joins TRBV18 to TRBJ1-6, with 9 bases lining up with TRBD1. The J segment lost 7 bases and the V segment lost 3 bases, leaving 4 bases of the junction unmatched. Germline CDR1 is KGHSH and CDR2 is LQKENI. The CDR3 is 15 amino acids. The CDR3 sequence is CASSPETGGNSPLHF. The CDR3 DNA sequence: TGTGCCAGCTCACCGGAGACAGGGGGAAATTCACCCCTCCACTTT. Using reference TRBV18 and TRBJ1-6 for the parts outside the CDR3, the full variable domain is NAGVMQNPRHLVRRRGQEARLRCSPMKGHSHVYWYRQLPEEGLKFMVYLQKENIIDESGMPKERFSAEFPKEGPSILRIQQVVRGDSAAYFCASSPETGGNSPLHFGNGTRLTVT.

The chain is built from TRBV24-1 and TRBJ1-2, with 8 bases that match TRBD1. Trimming took 6 bases from V and 2 from J; bases not matched to a gene: 1. The CDR3 is 13 amino acids. CDR1 KGHDR and CDR2 SFDVKD come from the germline V gene. The CDR3, as DNA: TGTGCCACCAGTCAGGGGGCAAACTATGGCTACACCTTC. Translating it yields CATSQGANYGYTF.

This clone was seen a single time. This rearrangement joins TRBV3-1 (or the pseudogene TRBV3-2) to TRBJ2-7, with a possible D match to TRBD1 (6 bases). CDR3 length: 15 residues. Germline CDR1 and CDR2: LGHDT and YNNKEL (reference sequence). V was pared by 7 bases and J by 5 bases, with 21 bases between. CDR3 nucleotides: TGTGCCAGCATCGGACGAGGGAACAGGGCCGACGAGCAGTACTTC. It specifies CASIGRGNRADEQYF.

The chain uses TRBV18 and TRBJ2-4, with 11 bases lining up with TRBD1. From germline, CDR1 is KGHSH and CDR2 LQKENI. The junction had 3 bases not matched to a gene; V was cut back by 3 bases and J by 8 bases. The CDR3 is 14 amino acids. The CDR3 nucleotides are TGTGCCAGCTCACCCGGGACAGGGGGGGACATTCAGTACTTC. This sequence encodes CASSPGTGGDIQYF.

This clone was seen a single time. The chain carries TRBV4-1 and TRBJ2-2, with D possibly TRBD1 on 5 matching bases. Germline assignment: CDR1 MGHRA and CDR2 YSYEKL. V lost 1 base to trimming and J lost 4 bases, with 7 bases between them. This CDR3 has 14 residues. CDR3 region: CASSQGRATGELFF. The CDR3 DNA follows: TGCGCCAGCAGCCAAGGCAGGGCCACCGGGGAGCTGTTTTTT.

This clone was counted once. V gene TRBV7-9 combines with J gene TRBJ2-5, with D maybe TRBD1 (5 bases). This CDR3 spans 12 amino acids. The germline V gene encodes CDR1 SEHNR and CDR2 FQNEAQ (reference sequence). V was trimmed by 8 bases and J by 3 bases, leaving 10 bases between them. The CDR3 DNA sequence: TGTGCCAGCCGACAGATAGAAGAGACCCAGTACTTC. Encoded protein: CASRQIEETQYF.

The chain links TRBV28 to TRBJ2-7; possible D gene TRBD1, 6 bases. Trimming stripped 3 bases from V and 4 bases from J, with 13 bases between. The CDR3 covers 14 residues. Germline values: CDR1 MDHEN, CDR2 SYDVKM. CDR3 DNA sequence: TGTGCCAGCAGTTTGGATGTAGGGACATACGAGCAGTACTTC. It encodes CASSLDVGTYEQYF.

The V and J genes are TRBV5-1 and TRBJ1-3; no reliable D call. V was shortened by 1 base and J by 9 bases, with 11 bases between the two germline ends. CDR3 size: 13 residues. Per germline, CDR1 SGHRS and CDR2 YFSETQ. CDR3: CASSLSLRGTIYF. The CDR3 DNA follows: TGCGCCAGCAGCTTGAGCCTTCGGGGCACCATATATTTT.

The V and J genes are TRBV2 and TRBJ2-2; D is possibly TRBD2 (6 bases). The CDR3 is 16 amino acids. CDR1 and CDR2 from the germline V gene are SNHLY and FYNNEI. V lost 10 bases and J lost 0, with 18 bases in between. CDR3 protein: CANSRRDLANTGELFF. CDR3 in DNA: TGTGCCAACTCTAGGCGGGATCTAGCGAACACCGGGGAGCTGTTTTTT.

This clone was recorded only once. This chain uses TRBV5-1 with TRBJ2-7; a possible D gene is TRBD1 (6 bases). Germline V gene lookup returns CDR1 SGHRS and CDR2 YFSETQ. CDR3 length: 18 amino acids. V was shortened by 2 bases and J by 7 bases, with 28 bases between the two germline ends. CDR3 sequence (DNA): TGCGCCAGCAGCTTCACGGGTCCGGGCGGACAGCCTCTACGTGAGCAGTACTTC. Its protein is CASSFTGPGGQPLREQYF.

J is TRBJ1-2 and V is TRBV10-3; tentative D call: TRBD1 (5 bases). The CDR3 is 13 residues long. V was shortened by 3 bases and J by 7 bases, with 12 bases between the two germline ends. Per germline, CDR1 ENHRY and CDR2 SYGVKD. The CDR3, as DNA: TGTGCCATCAGTGACAGGGATATCGGTGGCTACACCTTC. Translation: CAISDRDIGGYTF.

V and J are TRBV6-6 and TRBJ2-7; D unresolved. The CDR3 contains 14 residues. Trimming took 5 bases from V and 4 from J, leaving 15 bases between them. Germline values: CDR1 MNHNY, CDR2 SVGAGI (reference sequence). The DNA for the CDR3 is TGTGCCAGCAGTCCCCTCAAACTGTCATACGAGCAGTACTTC. Protein sequence: CASSPLKLSYEQYF.